This passage covers 9 T cell receptor delta chains from one sample sequenced in a study of delta chains in infants with herpesvirus infections. Reverse transcription of PBMC RNA used primers specific for the gamma and delta chains. TCRdb re-called the RT-PCR reads using CATT. The sample includes approximately 860 delta-chain clones, roughly 37% of them seen just once. The sample was peripheral blood, taken at time point 1 of longitudinal follow-up. Every receptor here comes from a human donor who was a Ugandan infant, either HIV-exposed or HIV-unexposed (not recorded which).

In regard to this clone: A far larger clone is off by one base, so a read error is likely. This chain joins TRDV1 and TRDJ1; 7 bases map to TRDD3. The V and J ends lost 1 base and 0 bases, in that order; junction bases with no gene match: 14. The CDR3 covers 19 residues. CDR1 and CDR2 from the germline V gene are TSWWSYY and QGS. The CDR3 loop reads CALGEPPQRGIADTDKLIF. The CDR3 DNA follows: TGTGCTCTTGGGGAACCCCCTCAGAGGGGGATTGCGGACACCGATAAACTCATCTTT.

On this clone itself: A far larger clone is off by one base, so a read error is likely. The rearrangement links TRDV1 to TRDJ1, with 9 bases matching TRDD3. In germline, CDR1 is TSWWSYY, CDR2 QGS. This CDR3 has 20 amino acids. V trimming: 1 base; J trimming: 7 bases; junction bases outside the gene matches: 22. The CDR3 is CALGEQSLRPWGIAKIKLIF. The CDR3 DNA reads TGTGCTCTTGGGGAACAGTCCCTTCGACCTTGGGGGATAGCCAAGATTAAACTCATCTTT.

Regarding this clone: A far larger clone is one nucleotide away, so this likely arose from a read error. The rearrangement uses TRDV1 and TRDJ2; 11 positions match TRDD3. V was clipped by 4 bases and J by 0 bases; unmatched bases: 28. From germline, CDR1 is TSWWSYY and CDR2 QGS. This CDR3 spans 25 amino acids. The CDR3 here is CALGGFLYHKGILGDMLPLTAQLFF. CDR3 sequence (DNA): TGTGCTCTTGGGGGGTTCCTGTACCACAAGGGGATACTGGGGGATATGTTACCTTTGACAGCACAACTCTTCTTT.

The J gene is TRDJ2, the V gene TRDV1; TRDD3 agrees at 10 bases. CDR3 size: 21 residues. CDR1 TSWWSYY and CDR2 QGS come from the germline V gene. Losses at the gene ends were 3 bases for V and 6 bases for J; bases not matched to a gene: 22. The CDR3 DNA reads TGTGCTCTTGGGGATCCCCGTCCTTGCGCTTTGTGGGGGATACAAGCAGCACAACTCTTCTTT. Its translation: CALGDPRPCALWGIQAAQLFF.

V and J are TRDV2 and TRDJ3, with 9 bases fitting TRDD3. Germline CDR1 GEAIGNYY, CDR2 EKD. V trimming: 1 base; J trimming: 0 bases; junction bases outside the gene matches: 6. The CDR3 sequence is 19 residues long. Written as DNA, the CDR3 is TGTGCCTGTGACACTTTGGGGGATAGTCACTCCTGGGACACCCGACAGATGTTTTTC. This codes for CACDTLGDSHSWDTRQMFF.

This sequence joins TRDV3 and TRDJ1; 13 bases agree with TRDD3. V shed 3 bases, J shed 0 bases, and the junction held 16 bases outside the gene matches. Germline values: CDR1 TVYSNPD, CDR2 GDNSRS (reference sequence). The CDR3 has 19 residues. CDR3 sequence (DNA): TGTGCCTTCTCCGACTGGGGGATACGGGGTTGGGCCTACACCGATAAACTCATCTTT. It is translated as CAFSDWGIRGWAYTDKLIF. The full variable domain, in which reference TRDV3 and TRDJ1 provide the parts outside the CDR3, is CDKVTQSSPDQTVASGSEVVLLCTYDTVYSNPDLFWYRIRPDYSFQFVFYGDNSRSEGADFTQGRFSVKHILTQKAFHLVISPVRTEDSATYYCAFSDWGIRGWAYTDKLIFGKGTRVTVEP.

By frequency in the sample, this clone is large. Within the sample, other DNA sequences also encode this same CDR3. The chain carries TRDV1 and TRDJ1, with 11 positions matching TRDD3. V lost 0 bases to trimming and J lost 3 bases; unmatched junction nucleotides: 12. Germline CDR1 is TSWWSYY and CDR2 is QGS. The CDR3 runs to 19 residues. The CDR3 reads CALGELGSNWGIGADKLIF. The CDR3 nucleotides are TGTGCTCTTGGGGAACTGGGCTCCAACTGGGGGATAGGTGCCGATAAACTCATCTTT.

With respect to this clone: It differs at one base from a far larger clone, so likely a read error. The chain employs TRDV1 and TRDJ1, with TRDD3 identical over 8 bases. CDR3 size: 22 residues. Germline lookup yields CDR1 TSWWSYY and CDR2 QGS. The CDR3 nucleotides read TGTGCTCTTGGGGAAACCCCCGGCCTCACTCAGCTACTGGGGGTCAACACCGATAAACCCATCTTT. Its protein is CALGETPGLTQLLGVNTDKPIF.

Concerning this clone: It differs at one base from a far larger clone, so likely a read error. V is TRDV3 and J is TRDJ1, with TRDD3 as a possible D gene (6 bases). The germline V and J ends were trimmed by 3 bases and 0 bases, with 14 bases remaining between them. CDR3 length equals 14 residues. Germline CDR1 is TVYSNPD and CDR2 is GDNSRS (reference sequence). The CDR3 protein is CAFGGGKYTDKLIF. CDR3 coding DNA: TGTGCCTTCGGGGGGGGGAAGTACACCGATAAACTCATCTTT.